This T cell receptor beta chain was found in a study of CD8 T cells in cerebrospinal fluid in Alzheimer's disease. Study information: CSF T cell clonal expansion was assessed by plate-based nested PCR and droplet-based sequencing.

Judged by frequency, this clonotype is large. TCRdb reworked the 10x single-cell sequencing reads into one entry per CDR3 protein, no DNA. The sample totals approximately 1,200 distinct CDR3 sequences. CDR3 size: 12 residues. Germline assignment: CDR1 MGHDK and CDR2 SYGVNS. The clonotype was recovered from a human donor in good health. V gene TRBV25-1 combines with J gene TRBJ2-1; TCRdb's D call, TRBD1, is unchecked because there is no DNA. The sample consisted of cerebrospinal fluid. Here the CDR3 reads CASSEGRQEQFF. Variable domain in full (rest from reference TRBV25-1 and TRBJ2-1): EADIYQTPRYLVIGTGKKITLECSQTMGHDKMYWYQQDPGMELHLIHYSYGVNSTEKGDLSSESTVSRIRTEHFPLTLESARPSHTSQYLCASSEGRQEQFFGPGTRLTVL.